This T cell receptor beta chain came from a study of shared clonotypes between healthy human individuals. Study in general: Each donor's CD4 naive and CD4 memory cells filled three plates apiece, CD8 naive two, and CD8 memory one.

The CDR3 spans 15 residues. Trimming took 4 bases from V and 6 from J; bases not matched to a gene: 9. The germline V gene has CDR1 SGHRS and CDR2 YFSETQ. It was across several immunoSEQ plates that each subset's genomic DNA was evenly split. Some clones are missing from TCRdb's copy, which holds only in-frame ones; the method was immunoSEQ multiplex PCR. The sample yields about 1.4 million clones, roughly 96% seen once. The material sequenced was naive CD4+ T cells sorted from blood. Noted subset: CD45RA+ positively selected. The rearrangement joins TRBV5-1 to TRBJ2-1, with 8 nucleotides matching TRBD1. This clonotype was sampled from a young man in good health. CDR3 DNA sequence: TGCGCCAGCAGCCAACCCGACAGGGGCGGCAATGAGCAGTTCTTC. Encoded protein: CASSQPDRGGNEQFF. Combining the CDR3 with reference TRBV5-1 and TRBJ2-1 gives the whole variable domain KAGVTQTPRYLIKTRGQQVTLSCSPISGHRSVSWYQQTPGQGLQFLFEYFSETQRNKGNFPGRFSGRQFSNSRSEMNVSTLELGDSALYLCASSQPDRGGNEQFFGPGTRLTVL.